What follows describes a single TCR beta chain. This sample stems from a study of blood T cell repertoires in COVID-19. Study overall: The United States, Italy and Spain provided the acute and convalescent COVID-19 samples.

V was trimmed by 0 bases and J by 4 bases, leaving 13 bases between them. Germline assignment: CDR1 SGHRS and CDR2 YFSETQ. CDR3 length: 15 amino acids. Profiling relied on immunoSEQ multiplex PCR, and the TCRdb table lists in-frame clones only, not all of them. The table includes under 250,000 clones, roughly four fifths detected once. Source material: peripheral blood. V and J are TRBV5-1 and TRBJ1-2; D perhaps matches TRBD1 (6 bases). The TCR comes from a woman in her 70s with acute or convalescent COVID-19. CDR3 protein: CASSLEGQSSYGYTF. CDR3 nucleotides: TGCGCCAGCAGCTTGGAGGGACAATCTAGCTATGGCTACACCTTC.